The source of this TCR beta chain is a study of blood T cell repertoires in COVID-19. Study summary: Both acute and convalescent COVID-19 samples were obtained from the United States, Italy and Spain. The analysed material was cDNA or gDNA that came from T cells, B-cell-depleted T cells, or PBMCs.

The CDR3 has 15 amino acids. Between the trimmed V and J ends, which lost 1 base and 9 bases, there was a span of 16 bases. Germline CDR1 is SGHVS and CDR2 is FNYEAQ. Produced via immunoSEQ multiplex PCR; TCRdb's table is partial and in-frame only. This table holds 130,000 to 150,000 clones, over 70% found once. Sample: peripheral blood. This sequence originates from a woman aged 50 to 60 with acute or convalescent COVID-19. The rearrangement links TRBV7-6 to TRBJ2-1; a weak D match, TRBD2 (5 bases). CDR3 in DNA: TGTGCCAGCAGCTTAGACTGGCTAGCTATAGGTGAGCAGTTCTTC. It specifies CASSLDWLAIGEQFF.